The T cell receptor beta chain under discussion was sequenced for a study of blood T cell repertoires in COVID-19. This table comes from immunoSEQ multiplex PCR, and its TCRdb copy is limited to in-frame clones, with some not included. The table lists about 29,000 clones, nearly 90% of them singletons, with roughly 9.8% in the top ten. Germline V lookup: CDR1 MDHEN, CDR2 SYDVKM. CDR3 size: 13 residues. Between the trimmed V and J ends, which lost 3 bases and 0 bases, there was a span of 4 bases. This receptor was obtained from a human donor in a cohort sampled during active COVID-19. The chain recombines TRBV28 with TRBJ2-3; unclear D gene. Sequences were obtained from peripheral blood. CDR3 region: CASSFFSTDTQYF. CDR3 bases: TGTGCCAGCAGTTTCTTCAGCACAGATACGCAGTATTTT. Filled out from reference TRBV28 and TRBJ2-3, the complete variable domain reads DVKVTQSSRYLVKRTGEKVFLECVQDMDHENMFWYRQDPGLGLRLIYFSYDVKMKEKGDIPEGYSVSREKKERFSLILESASTNQTSMYLCASSFFSTDTQYFGPGTRLTVL.